The table lists the clone carrying this T cell receptor (beta chain) with a few counts. Its specificity is unknown. The data were obtained in a study of early T cells in non-severe SARS-CoV-2 infection. Study-wide background: With bulk RNA from unsorted whole blood as input, sequencing yielded unpaired chains. Study-level findings and limits: VDJdb-based matching was biased toward anti-spike CD8 responses and missed private and CD4 specificities.

Unique molecular identifiers were attached to individual cDNA molecules. TCRdb called the 5' RACE reads again in MiXCR, with one record for every CDR3 protein. The sample gives 60,000 or so distinct CDR3 sequences, around 9.3% of which show up once; approximately 4% is in the top ten. Germline assignment: CDR1 SNHLY and CDR2 FYNNEI. CDR3 length equals 14 residues. The sequence came from an adult who was a healthcare worker with PCR-confirmed SARS-CoV-2 infection or an uninfected control (not recorded which). The chain links TRBV2 to TRBJ1-6; D may be TRBD1 (5 bases). The starting material was whole blood, obtained at baseline. The CDR3: CATTPLRGNSPLHF. For the CDR3, the DNA is TGTGCTACCACTCCCCTTAGGGGTAATTCACCCCTCCACTTT.